This TCR beta chain was sequenced in a study of blood T cell repertoires in COVID-19. Study-wide background: T cells, B-cell-depleted T cells, or PBMCs supplied cDNA or gDNA.

V was cut by 6 bases and J by 3 bases, with 6 bases left in between. Germline lookup yields CDR1 MNHEY and CDR2 SVGAGI. The CDR3 runs 11 residues. Clones were read by immunoSEQ multiplex PCR, and TCRdb kept only the in-frame ones, dropping some. The data show a few hundred thousand clones, with 80% to 90% seen just once and around 3.2% held by the top ten. What was sequenced was PBMCs or T cells enriched from blood (not recorded which). The chain joins TRBV6-5 to TRBJ2-7, with TRBD1 as a possible D gene (6 bases). This TCR derives from a woman aged 18-30 years in a cohort exposed to, infected with or recovered from COVID-19 (not recorded which). This chain's CDR3 is CASRQGYEQYF. Here the CDR3 DNA reads TGTGCCAGCAGACAGGGCTACGAGCAGTACTTC.